Shown below are 14 T cell receptor beta chains from a single sample sequenced in a study of beta chain features in type 1 diabetes. All of the isolated RNA was reverse transcribed, so expressed TCRB transcripts were sequenced. The repertoire was sequenced with immunoSEQ multiplex PCR; TCRdb's copy has only in-frame clones and lacks some. Of around 190,000 clones in the sample, about 13% were seen once. Sequenced input: central memory CD4+ T cells from blood. The receptor source for this set is a woman between 18 and 29 years old in good health.

V is TRBV30 and J is TRBJ1-2; possibly TRBD1 for D (5 bases). V was trimmed by 3 bases and J by 4 bases, leaving 9 bases between them. Germline values: CDR1 GTSNPN, CDR2 SVGIG (reference sequence). This CDR3 comprises 12 residues. CDR3 coding DNA: TGTGCCTGGAGCAGGGTGCGCTATGGCTACACCTTC. Protein: CAWSRVRYGYTF.

This clone was seen more than once but under ten times. The chain uses TRBV10-3 and TRBJ2-7, with 12 bases lining up with TRBD2. CDR1 and CDR2 from the germline V gene are ENHRY and SYGVKD. The CDR3 covers 15 residues. V was clipped by 6 bases and J by 5 bases; unmatched bases: 8. The CDR3: CAISELAGGRDEQYF. The DNA for the CDR3 is TGTGCCATCAGCGAACTAGCGGGGGGTCGCGACGAGCAGTACTTC.

This clone was seen more than once but under ten times. The chain carries TRBV6-1 and TRBJ2-7, with D perhaps matching TRBD1 (6 bases). The CDR3 is 17 residues long. The germline V and J ends were trimmed by 2 bases and 5 bases, with 22 bases remaining between them. CDR1 is MNHNS, CDR2 SASEGT, per germline. The CDR3 protein is CASSERGWGTNFHEQYF. As DNA, the CDR3 is TGTGCCAGCAGTGAAAGGGGTTGGGGGACAAACTTCCACGAGCAGTACTTC.

This clone was recorded a few times. The V and J genes are TRBV28 and TRBJ1-2, with D tentatively TRBD1 (5 bases). The V end lost 3 bases, the J end lost 4 bases, and 15 bases lay between the germline ends. Looked up from germline, CDR1 is MDHEN and CDR2 is SYDVKM. The CDR3 contains 15 residues. The DNA for the CDR3 is TGTGCCAGCAGTTTGGGGTCAGGGCCATCCTATGGCTACACCTTC. Amino acid sequence: CASSLGSGPSYGYTF.

A few counts support this clone. The chain is built from TRBV5-4 and TRBJ1-4; TRBD1 matches 7 bases. This CDR3 is built from 14 residues. Looked up from germline, CDR1 is SGHNT and CDR2 is YYREEE (reference sequence). V was clipped by 4 bases and J by 6 bases; unmatched bases: 6. The CDR3 DNA reads as TGTGCCAGCAGCGCGGGACAGCAATATGAAAAACTGTTTTTT. Translating it yields CASSAGQQYEKLFF.

The rearrangement links TRBV20-1 to TRBJ2-1; D not certain. The CDR3 runs to 10 residues. CDR1 and CDR2 from the germline V gene are DFQATT and SNEGSKA (reference sequence). V dropped 3 bases and J dropped 8 bases, with 5 bases sitting between them. The CDR3 here is CSASVDEQFF. The CDR3 bases are TGCAGTGCTAGTGTCGATGAGCAGTTCTTC.

V usage is TRBV11-2 and J usage is TRBJ2-2, with 9 bases identical to TRBD1. CDR3 size: 18 residues. The ends lost 5 bases at V and 1 base at J; junction bases unmatched: 11. Germline CDR1 SGHAT, CDR2 FQNNGV. In nucleotides, the CDR3 is TGTGCCAGCAGCACCCGACAGGGGGGCGCTTTGAACACCGGGGAGCTGTTTTTT. It encodes CASSTRQGGALNTGELFF.

V is TRBV28 and J is TRBJ2-2, with D unresolved. This CDR3 is 12 amino acids long. Trimming left V 4 bases short and J 3 bases short, with 3 bases between. Germline CDR1 and CDR2: MDHEN and SYDVKM. CDR3 sequence reads: CASSSYTGELFF. The DNA of the CDR3 is TGTGCCAGCAGTTCCTACACCGGGGAGCTGTTTTTT. The full variable domain, rest sourced from reference TRBV28 and TRBJ2-2, is DVKVTQSSRYLVKRTGEKVFLECVQDMDHENMFWYRQDPGLGLRLIYFSYDVKMKEKGDIPEGYSVSREKKERFSLILESASTNQTSMYLCASSSYTGELFFGEGSRLTVL.

This rearrangement joins TRBV13 to TRBJ2-1, with 8 positions matching TRBD2. The V and J ends lost 6 bases and 7 bases, in that order; junction bases with no gene match: 8. The CDR3 sequence is 14 residues long. The V gene's germline CDR1 is PRHDT and CDR2 FYEKMQ (reference sequence). The CDR3 coding sequence is TGTGCCAGCAGTGAACGGGAGGGTGCTAATGAGCAGTTCTTC. Its protein is CASSEREGANEQFF.

The J gene is TRBJ1-1, the V gene TRBV5-6; possible D gene TRBD1, 6 bases. V was clipped by 0 bases and J by 4 bases, with 13 bases between them. The CDR3 runs to 15 residues. Germline V gene lookup returns CDR1 SGHDT and CDR2 YYEEEE. The CDR3, as DNA: TGTGCCAGCAGCTTGGCAGGGGCGATAGGCACTGAAGCTTTCTTT. It translates to CASSLAGAIGTEAFF.

This clone was seen only a few times. V usage is TRBV25-1 and J usage is TRBJ1-1, with D maybe TRBD1 (5 bases). Trimming cost V 2 bases and J 8 bases, with 9 bases left between them. CDR1 and CDR2 from the germline V gene are MGHDK and SYGVNS. CDR3 size: 12 residues. The CDR3 DNA sequence: TGTGCCAGCAGTGAAAGTCGGGGGGAAGCTTTCTTT. Translating gives CASSESRGEAFF.

This clone was counted only a few times. J is TRBJ1-2 and V is TRBV27; 9 nucleotides line up with TRBD1. CDR3 length equals 14 residues. V was pared by 4 bases and J by 7 bases, with 7 bases of the junction left unmatched. Germline loops: CDR1 MNHEY, CDR2 SMNVEV (reference sequence). The CDR3 nucleotides are TGTGCCAGCAGTTCCCCGGGACAGGGTTTTGGCTACACCTTC. Residues: CASSSPGQGFGYTF.

V and J are TRBV29-1 and TRBJ2-1; 10 nucleotides line up with TRBD2. Germline CDR1 and CDR2: SQVTM and ANQGSEA. The J segment lost 2 bases and the V segment lost 6 bases, leaving 4 bases of the junction unmatched. The CDR3 is 14 residues long. Written as DNA, the CDR3 is TGCAGCGTAATTCTAGCGGGAGCCTACAATGAGCAGTTCTTC. Translated: CSVILAGAYNEQFF.

The V call is TRBV30, the J call TRBJ1-2, with a weak D call TRBD1 (6 bases). Trimming pared 8 bases from V and 7 bases from J, leaving 23 bases between. The CDR3 totals 14 residues. Germline CDR1 reads GTSNPN; CDR2 reads SVGIG (reference sequence). DNA of the CDR3: TGTGCCGGGCAGGCCGGGGGGCGATCTGGTGGCTACACCTTC. Protein product: CAGQAGGRSGGYTF.